The clone carrying this TCR beta chain appeared many times. Its cognate antigen is unknown. V was pared by 6 bases and J by 5 bases, with 7 bases of the junction left unmatched. The CDR3 spans 15 residues. These data come from a study of CD8 T cells in ankylosing spondylitis. Study-wide results and caveats: Disease-linked clones were CD8+ and relatively rare in peripheral blood. From matched ankylosing spondylitis synovial fluid, disease-linked clones were reportedly recovered at significantly enriched levels. Ankylosing spondylitis blood appeared to be characterized by a TCR beta motif of 8 or 9 highly homologous variants.

By quantitative 5'-RACE with molecular barcodes, the TCR beta libraries were made. TCRdb redid the calling of the 5' RACE reads with MiXCR, one entry per CDR3 protein. The top ten clones hold roughly 6.8% of a sample with 250,000 or so distinct CDR3 sequences, over 8.5% of them seen once. The sequenced sample was blood, either unsorted or a sorted T cell fraction (not recorded which). This sequence originates from a male donor with ankylosing spondylitis or in good health (not recorded which). This chain uses TRBV12-3 or TRBV12-4 with TRBJ2-1; 10 nucleotides agree with TRBD2. CDR3 sequence: CASRDSGRKDNEQFF. CDR3 sequence (DNA): TGTGCCAGCAGGGATAGCGGGAGGAAGGACAATGAGCAGTTCTTC.